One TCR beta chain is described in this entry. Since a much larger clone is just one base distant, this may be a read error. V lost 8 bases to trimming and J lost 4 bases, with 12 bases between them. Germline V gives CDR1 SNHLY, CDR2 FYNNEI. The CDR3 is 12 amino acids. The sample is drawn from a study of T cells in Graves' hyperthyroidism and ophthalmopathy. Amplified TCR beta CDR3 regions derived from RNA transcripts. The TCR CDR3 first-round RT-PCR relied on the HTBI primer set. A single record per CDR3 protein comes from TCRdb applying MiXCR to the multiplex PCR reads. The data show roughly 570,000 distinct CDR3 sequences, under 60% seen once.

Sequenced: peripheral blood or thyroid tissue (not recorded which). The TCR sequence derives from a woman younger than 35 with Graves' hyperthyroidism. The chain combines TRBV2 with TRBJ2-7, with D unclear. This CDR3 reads CASSRAPYEQYF. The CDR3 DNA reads TGTGCCAGCTCACGGGCCCCTTACGAGCAGTACTTC.